One sample yielded the 21 T cell receptor beta chains listed below, sequenced in a study of T cell clonality in common variable immunodeficiency. Overall study results and limits: In common variable immunodeficiency, TCR beta chains reportedly carried fewer deletions and N-nucleotide insertions.

Clones were read by immunoSEQ multiplex PCR, and TCRdb kept only the in-frame ones, dropping some. There are tens of thousands of clones in the sample, none observed a single time. For these TCRs, the target antigens are not known. What was sequenced was peripheral blood mononuclear cells. Receptor source: a human donor with common variable immunodeficiency.

As concerns this clone: The sequenced fragment ends 3 residues before the CDR3 boundary, so the rest is inferred from the germline J gene. This chain links TRBV6-1 with TRBJ2-7; TRBD1 might be the D (6 bases). V lost 0 bases and J lost 1, with 16 bases in between. Germline lookup yields CDR1 MNHNS and CDR2 SASEGT. The CDR3 length is 17 residues. The covered CDR3 bases are TGTGCCAGCAGTGAAGCACCTATCTCGCAGGGGTCCTACGAG. Protein product: CASSEAPISQGSYE. The entire CDR3 sequence reads CASSEAPISQGSYEQYF.

This clone showed up many times. The read gets to within 3 residues of the CDR3 end, and the germline J gene fills in the rest. J is TRBJ2-7 and V is TRBV5-6, with 9 bases matching TRBD1. Germline CDR1 reads SGHDT; CDR2 reads YYEEEE. The CDR3 sequence is 14 residues long. The trim removed 4 bases at V and 3 bases at J, leaving 5 bases unmatched. The DNA read from the CDR3 is TGTGCCAGCAGCCGGGGACAGGGAAACTACGAG. This codes for CASSRGQGNYE. The CDR3 in full is CASSRGQGNYEQYF.

This clone occurred a few times. The sequence runs out 3 residues before the end of the CDR3; the remainder is reconstructed from the germline J gene. The genes are TRBV19 and TRBJ1-4; D not resolved. V lost 5 bases, J lost 0 bases, and 13 bases lay in between. The CDR3 is 16 residues long. CDR1 and CDR2 from the germline V gene are LNHDA and SQIVND (reference sequence). The CDR3 bases that were read are TGTGCCAGTAGTTCGCAATACGGTGCAACTAATGAAAAA. It is translated as CASSSQYGATNEK. The full CDR3 protein reads CASSSQYGATNEKLFF. Based on the CDR3 plus reference TRBV19 and TRBJ1-4, the full variable domain is DGGITQSPKYLFRKEGQNVTLSCEQNLNHDAMYWYRQDPGQGLRLIYYSQIVNDFQKGDIAEGYSVSREKKESFPLTVTSAQKNPTAFYLCASSSQYGATNEKLFFGSGTQLSVL.

Concerning this clone itself: The missing CDR3 end, 3 residues past where the read stops, is filled in from the germline J gene. The chain employs TRBV2 and TRBJ2-7, with 7 positions matching TRBD1. Germline V gene sequence: CDR1 SNHLY, CDR2 FYNNEI. The trim removed 2 bases at V and 3 bases at J, leaving 1 base unmatched. The CDR3 runs to 13 residues. CDR3 in amino acids: CASSERGLYEQYF. The sequenced CDR3 bases are TGTGCCAGCAGTGAAAGGGGGCTCTACGAG.

This clone is medium-sized. The missing CDR3 end, 3 residues past where the read stops, is filled in from the germline J gene. This chain connects TRBV5-5 to TRBJ2-7; TRBD2 matches 8 bases. Trimming cost V 4 bases and J 3 bases; bases outside gene matches: 3. The CDR3 sequence is 13 residues long. The germline CDR1 and CDR2 sequences are SGHKS and YYEKEE (reference sequence). The CDR3 here is CASSPGGDYEQYF. CDR3 DNA, as far as it was read: TGTGCCAGCAGCCCGGGGGGGGACTACGAG.

There are many counts of this clone. The CDR3 goes on 3 residues after the read ends, and that part is filled in from the germline J gene. V usage is TRBV14 and J usage is TRBJ2-2; D is perhaps TRBD1 or TRBD2 (5 bases each). Germline assignment: CDR1 SGHDN and CDR2 FVKESK. The CDR3 has 15 amino acids. Trimming shortened V by 4 bases and J by 5 bases, and 14 bases separated the two germline ends. The covered CDR3 bases are TGTGCCAGCAGCCTACGAGGGGCGCGGACCGGGGAG. Its translation is CASSLRGARTGE. The full CDR3 protein reads CASSLRGARTGELFF. Combining the CDR3 with reference TRBV14 and TRBJ2-2 gives the whole variable domain EAGVTQFPSHSVIEKGQTVTLRCDPISGHDNLYWYRRVMGKEIKFLLHFVKESKQDESGMPNNRFLAERTGGTYSTLKVQPAELEDSGVYFCASSLRGARTGELFFGEGSRLTVL.

This clone has just a few counts. The read terminates 3 residues before the CDR3 end, so the remaining end is supplied by the germline J gene. The genes are TRBV6-1 and TRBJ1-2; possibly TRBD1 for D (5 bases). The CDR3 has 15 amino acids. In germline, CDR1 is MNHNS, CDR2 SASEGT. The ends were cut back, 0 bases at V and 2 bases at J, with 10 bases in the middle. CDR3 residues: CASSEATAINYGYTF. The covered CDR3 bases are TGTGCCAGCAGTGAAGCGACAGCTATAAACTATGGC.

This clone was counted only a few times. The observed sequence ends 3 residues before the CDR3 terminus, with the missing tail filled in from the germline J gene. The chain combines TRBV19 with TRBJ1-1; maybe TRBD1 (5 bases). There are 15 residues in the CDR3. Trimming removed 5 bases at V and 1 base at J, with 14 bases between. CDR1 and CDR2 (germline): LNHDA, SQIVND (reference sequence). CDR3 DNA, as far as it was read: TGTGCCAGTAGTCCCCCGGCAGGGCGGAACACTGAA. Residues: CASSPPAGRNTE. The CDR3 as a whole reads CASSPPAGRNTEAFF.

A remark on this clone: The read ends 3 residues early relative to the CDR3; the germline J gene fills the gap. The genes are TRBV30 and TRBJ1-5, with TRBD1 as a possible D gene (6 bases). Germline CDR1 GTSNPN, CDR2 SVGIG (reference sequence). The CDR3 is 13 residues long. Trimming left V 1 base short and J 6 bases short, with 10 bases between. This chain's CDR3 is CAWSETGTQPQHF. Incomplete CDR3 DNA: TGTGCCTGGAGTGAAACAGGGACTCAGCCC.

As for this clone: The sequence runs out 3 residues before the end of the CDR3; the remainder is reconstructed from the germline J gene. V usage is TRBV30 and J usage is TRBJ1-1; 7 bases fit TRBD1. This CDR3 comprises 12 residues. The germline CDR1 and CDR2 sequences are GTSNPN and SVGIG (reference sequence). The CDR3 region is CAWTSTGFKAFF. The DNA read from the CDR3 is TGTGCCTGGACCTCGACAGGGTTTAAA.

This clone was counted at least ten times. The read comes to an end 3 residues before the CDR3 does, leaving the germline J gene to fill in the end. This chain connects TRBV19 to TRBJ1-5, with TRBD1 matching 8 bases. CDR3 length: 16 residues. Germline V gene data show CDR1 as LNHDA and CDR2 as SQIVND (reference sequence). Unmatched junction bases numbered 10, after V lost 5 bases and J lost 4 bases. The CDR3 reads CASSPDRVTINQPQHF. Incomplete CDR3 DNA: TGTGCCAGTAGTCCGGACAGGGTGACGATTAATCAGCCC.

This clone appeared a few times. The read comes to an end 3 residues before the CDR3 does, leaving the germline J gene to fill in the end. The chain carries TRBV19 and TRBJ1-2; TRBD1 aligns across 7 bases. Trimming cost V 3 bases and J 7 bases; bases outside gene matches: 11. CDR1 and CDR2 from the germline V gene are LNHDA and SQIVND (reference sequence). The CDR3 extends over 15 amino acids. CDR3 residues: CASSIESTGLGGYTF. The DNA read from the CDR3 is TGTGCCAGTAGTATCGAGTCGACAGGGCTTGGTGGC.

This clone was recorded many times. The read ends 3 residues before the CDR3 terminus; that terminus is restored from the germline J gene. The chain recombines TRBV29-1 with TRBJ2-7; possibly TRBD1 for D (5 bases). Between the trimmed V and J ends, which lost 6 bases and 1 base, there was a span of 13 bases. CDR1 SQVTM and CDR2 ANQGSEA come from the germline V gene. The CDR3 loop spans 13 amino acids. This chain's CDR3 is CSVWGDLSYEQYF. CDR3 DNA, as far as it was read: TGCAGCGTCTGGGGCGACCTTTCCTACGAG.

This clone has ten or more counts. Coverage ceases 3 residues before the CDR3 finishes, and the germline J gene fills in the end. The chain is built from TRBV2 and TRBJ2-5; TRBD2 agrees at 14 bases. Trimming cost V 6 bases and J 5 bases; bases outside gene matches: 11. The CDR3 is 17 amino acids. Germline V gene sequence: CDR1 SNHLY, CDR2 FYNNEI. The CDR3 spells CASRDRLAGGLSETQYF. The part of the CDR3 DNA that was read is TGTGCCAGCAGGGACCGACTAGCGGGGGGGCTGTCGGAGACC.

Turning to this clone: The read finishes 3 residues shy of the CDR3 end, and the germline J gene is used to complete it. The chain couples TRBV30 to TRBJ1-1, with 8 bases lining up with TRBD1. CDR1 is GTSNPN and CDR2 is SVGIG in the germline V gene (reference sequence). The CDR3 extends over 13 amino acids. With V trimmed by 5 bases and J by 4 bases, 6 bases remained unmatched. The sequenced part of the CDR3 DNA is TGTGCCTGGCAGGGGGCGCCGGGCACTGAA. The encoded protein is CAWQGAPGTE. The full CDR3 is CAWQGAPGTEAFF.

This clone has at least ten counts. The CDR3 goes on 3 residues after the read ends, and that part is filled in from the germline J gene. This chain joins TRBV6-2 or TRBV6-3 and TRBJ2-1; TRBD1 might be the D (6 bases). The V end was cut by 4 bases, the J end by 9 bases, with 10 bases between. This CDR3 spans 12 amino acids. Germline CDR1 is MNHEY and CDR2 is SVGEGT. The CDR3: CASSSRGVEQFF. CDR3 DNA (partial): TGTGCCAGCAGTTCCAGGGGCGTTGAG.

The covered CDR3 bases are TGTGCCAGCAGTCAAAGACAGGAA. It translates to CASSQRQE. The full-length CDR3 reads as CASSQRQEAFF. V usage is TRBV6-2 or TRBV6-3 and J usage is TRBJ1-1; D is possibly TRBD1 (5 bases). The CDR3 goes on 3 residues after the read ends, and that part is filled in from the germline J gene. Germline V gives CDR1 MNHEY, CDR2 SVGEGT. The length of the CDR3 is 11 residues.

This clone has a handful of counts. The read ends 3 residues before the CDR3 terminus; that terminus is restored from the germline J gene. The chain recombines TRBV30 with TRBJ2-7; 9 bases match TRBD1. This CDR3 comprises 14 residues. The germline V gene encodes CDR1 GTSNPN and CDR2 SVGIG (reference sequence). The junction had 6 bases not matched to a gene; V was cut back by 3 bases and J by 3 bases. The DNA read from the CDR3 is TGTGCCTGGAGGGACAGGGGAAGAGGCTACGAG. Its translation: CAWRDRGRGYE. The whole CDR3 is CAWRDRGRGYEQYF.

This clone was counted between two and nine times. The CDR3 end is not reached by the read, which stops 3 residues before it; the germline J gene fills it in. At the DNA level, this CDR3 is encoded by other sequences in the same sample as well. The chain links TRBV19 to TRBJ2-3; D is possibly TRBD2 (5 bases). With 1 base removed from V and 3 bases from J, the gap between germline ends came to 5 bases. The V gene's germline CDR1 is LNHDA and CDR2 SQIVND (reference sequence). This CDR3 is built from 13 residues. The CDR3 reads CASSIAGTDTQYF. The sequenced part of the CDR3 DNA is TGTGCCAGTAGTATAGCGGGGACAGATACG.

There are a few counts of this clone. The CDR3 is cut off 3 residues early in the read; its end comes from the germline J gene. The rearrangement uses TRBV20-1 and TRBJ2-3, with D perhaps given as TRBD1 or TRBD2 (5 bases each). The CDR3 covers 14 residues. Per germline, CDR1 DFQATT and CDR2 SNEGSKA (reference sequence). Deletions cut 6 bases from V and 1 base from J, with 14 bases between. CDR3 sequence reads: CSASLRGGTDTQYF. The part of the CDR3 DNA that was read is TGCAGTGCCTCGCTTCGAGGGGGCACAGATACG.

The sequenced CDR3 bases are TGCAGTGCTCTCTTTGGGGGGAAGAACACTGAA. Its protein is CSALFGGKNTE. The whole CDR3 protein is CSALFGGKNTEAFF. The chain uses TRBV20-1 and TRBJ1-1; possibly TRBD1 for D (5 bases). The observed sequence ends 3 residues before the CDR3 terminus, with the missing tail filled in from the germline J gene. The CDR3 length is 14 residues. The germline V gene has CDR1 DFQATT and CDR2 SNEGSKA (reference sequence). V was pared by 5 bases and J by 1 base, with 14 bases between.